Sequencing of this TCR beta chain was carried out in a study of OX40 agonist ivuxolimab in advanced cancers. In terms of the full investigation: The costimulatory receptor OX40 (CD134) was targeted by ivuxolimab, a fully human IgG2 agonistic monoclonal antibody. Intravenous ivuxolimab was administered to patients every 2 weeks at six dose levels: 0.01, 0.1, 0.3, 1.5, 3 and 10 mg/kg. Among the roughly 52 dose-escalation patients, about 19 had hepatocellular carcinoma, around 15 melanoma, 9 renal cell carcinoma and 9 head and neck cancer. In the dose-escalation cohort, roughly 82% of patients were male, and the mean age was 60 years with a range of roughly 20 to 85. Patients were allowed to have had prior anti-PD-1, anti-PD-L1 or anti-CTLA-4 therapy, and approximately 40% of the dose-escalation patients had previously received checkpoint inhibitors. Three dose-escalation patients achieved partial responses, one with hepatocellular carcinoma and two with cutaneous melanoma. Peripheral TCRbeta sequencing was intended to test whether TCR sequence diversity was altered and clonal T-cell expansion was caused by ivuxolimab. The paper reports the monotherapy dose-escalation portion (N ≈ 50 patients) of the phase I ivuxolimab trial.

Paper-wide results and their limitations: Low levels of normalized T-cell clonal expansion were also shown by some nonresponding patients. In the 0.1-3.0 mg/kg groups, partial responders had among the lowest normalized peripheral clonal expansion, particularly in CD8+ T cells. At doses of 0.1 to 3.0 mg/kg, clonal expansion of both CD4+ and CD8+ T cells in blood was seen between baseline and week 6. After ivuxolimab, expanded clones were on average more numerous among CD8+ T cells than among CD4+ T cells. The antigen specificity of the clonally expanded peripheral T cells was not determined.

Patients with autoimmune disease history or receiving systemic immunosuppression were excluded from the trial. Peripheral blood for TCR sequencing was collected from all dose cohorts at baseline, on cycle 4 day 1, and on cycle 7 day 1. The samples were drawn from a first-in-human, open-label, multicenter phase I dose-escalation trial of ivuxolimab. Adults with locally advanced or metastatic melanoma, renal cell, hepatocellular, or head and neck squamous cell carcinoma were enrolled in the trial. CD4+ and CD8+ T cells were sorted separately from peripheral blood before TCR sequencing. As to this clone: Its recognized antigen is unknown. No per-base quality is available; no much larger clone lies one base away. At the DNA level, this CDR3 is encoded by other sequences in the same sample as well.

V loses 6 bases of germline sequence and J loses 2 bases, and the interval between the two ends is 14 bases. Sequences KGHSH (CDR1) and LQKENI (CDR2) are obtained from the germline V gene. Inclusive of the bounding cysteine and phenylalanine, the CDR3 is 15 residues long. Only the CDR3 region is kept as DNA, spanning 45 bases read in frame from base 1. For sequencing of the TCRbeta CDR3 region, genomic DNA was extracted from the sorted cells. TCRbeta CDR3 regions were sequenced using the immunoSEQ Assay. TCRdb took this table from immuneACCESS and kept in-frame rearrangements with V and J called. Such tables lack part of the clones; where checked against another copy, unresolved V genes explain under half of the gap, and the rest is unexplained. For this sample the table gives 85,000 to 120,000 clones, of which 90% were detected only once. Clones ranked in the top ten supply around 0.48% of the sample.

The V and J genes are TRBV18 and TRBJ1-5, with TRBD1 as a weak D call on 5 bases. This sequence originates from an adult with an advanced solid tumor such as melanoma, head and neck, liver or kidney cancer. The material was CD4+ or CD8+ T cells sorted from blood, obtained in a trial of the OX40 agonist ivuxolimab. The DNA reads as follows: TGTGCCAGCTCCCCCCCGGGGGGAGGCAATCAGCCCCAGCATTTT. The encoded protein is CASSPPGGGNQPQHF.